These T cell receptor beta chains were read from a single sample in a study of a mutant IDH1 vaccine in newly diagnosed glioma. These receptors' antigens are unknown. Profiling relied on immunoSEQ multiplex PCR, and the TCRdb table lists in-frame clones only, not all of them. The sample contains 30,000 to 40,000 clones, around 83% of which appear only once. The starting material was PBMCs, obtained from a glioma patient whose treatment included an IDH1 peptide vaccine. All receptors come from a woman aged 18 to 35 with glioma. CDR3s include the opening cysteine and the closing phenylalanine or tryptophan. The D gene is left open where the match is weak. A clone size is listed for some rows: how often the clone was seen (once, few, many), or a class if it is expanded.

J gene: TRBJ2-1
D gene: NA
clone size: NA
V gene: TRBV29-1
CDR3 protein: CSVVEGGNEQFF
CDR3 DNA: TGCAGCGTTGTGGAGGGGGGCAATGAGCAGTTCTTC

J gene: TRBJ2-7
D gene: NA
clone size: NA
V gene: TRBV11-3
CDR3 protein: CASSLAGIAYEQYF
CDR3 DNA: TGTGCCAGCAGCTTAGCAGGAATAGCCTACGAGCAGTACTTC

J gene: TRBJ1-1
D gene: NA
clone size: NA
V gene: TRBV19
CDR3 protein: CASRLTGFENTEAFF
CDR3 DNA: TGTGCCAGTAGGCTAACAGGGTTCGAGAACACTGAAGCTTTCTTT

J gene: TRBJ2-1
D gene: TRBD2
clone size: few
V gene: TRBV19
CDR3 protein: CASSSGLAYNEQFF
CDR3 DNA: TGTGCCAGTAGTTCCGGACTAGCCTACAATGAGCAGTTCTTC

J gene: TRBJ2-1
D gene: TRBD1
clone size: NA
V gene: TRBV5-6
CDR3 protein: CASRVTGVDNEQFF
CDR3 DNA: TGTGCCAGCAGGGTGACAGGGGTGGACAATGAGCAGTTCTTC

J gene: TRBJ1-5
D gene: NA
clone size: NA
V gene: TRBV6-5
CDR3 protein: CPRPLRKPQHF
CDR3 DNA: TGTCCCCGGCCTCTAAGGAAGCCCCAGCATTTT

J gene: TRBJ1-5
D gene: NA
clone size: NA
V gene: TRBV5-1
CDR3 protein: CASRRTDNQPQHF
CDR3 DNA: TGCGCCAGCAGAAGGACAGATAATCAGCCCCAGCATTTT

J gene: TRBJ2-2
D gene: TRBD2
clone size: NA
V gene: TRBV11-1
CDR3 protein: CASSLTTGGSGELFF
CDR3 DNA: TGTGCCAGCAGCTTAACCACGGGAGGGAGCGGGGAGCTGTTTTTT

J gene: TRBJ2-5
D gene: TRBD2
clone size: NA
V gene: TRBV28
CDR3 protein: CASTPGGAPLETQYF
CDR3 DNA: TGTGCCAGCACCCCGGGAGGGGCGCCGTTAGAGACCCAGTACTTC

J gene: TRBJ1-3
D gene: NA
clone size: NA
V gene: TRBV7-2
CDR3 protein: CASSPGYPTTGEGNTIYF
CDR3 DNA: TGTGCCAGCAGCCCCGGGTACCCTACCACTGGCGAAGGAAACACCATATATTTT

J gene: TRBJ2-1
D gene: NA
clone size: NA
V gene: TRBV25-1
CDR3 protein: CASSEYTGGPGNEQFF
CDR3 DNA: TGTGCCAGCAGTGAATACACGGGGGGCCCGGGCAATGAGCAGTTCTTC

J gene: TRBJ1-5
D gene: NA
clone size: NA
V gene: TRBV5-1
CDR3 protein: CASSLGSTNNQPQHF
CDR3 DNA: TGCGCCAGCAGCTTGGGCAGCACTAACAATCAGCCCCAGCATTTT

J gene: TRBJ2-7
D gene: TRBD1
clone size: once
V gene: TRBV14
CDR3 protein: CARQRDRGGPRCNEQYF
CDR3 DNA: TGTGCCAGGCAAAGGGACAGGGGAGGGCCCAGGTGCAACGAGCAGTACTTC

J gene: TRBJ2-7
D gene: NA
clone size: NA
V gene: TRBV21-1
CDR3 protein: CASSNLLAGGSGEQYF
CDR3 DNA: TGTGCCAGCAGCAATTTACTAGCGGGGGGATCCGGCGAGCAGTACTTC

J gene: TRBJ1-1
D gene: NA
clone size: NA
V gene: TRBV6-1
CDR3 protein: CASSDRGAFF
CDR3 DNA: TGTGCCAGCAGTGATCGGGGGGCTTTCTTT

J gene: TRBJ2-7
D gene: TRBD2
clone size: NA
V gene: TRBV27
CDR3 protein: CASSLWASGNEQYF
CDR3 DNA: TGTGCCAGCAGTTTATGGGCTAGCGGGAACGAGCAGTACTTC

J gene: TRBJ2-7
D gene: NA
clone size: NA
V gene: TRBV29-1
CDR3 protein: CSVWAGLVGEQYF
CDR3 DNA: TGCAGCGTTTGGGCGGGGCTCGTGGGGGAGCAGTACTTC

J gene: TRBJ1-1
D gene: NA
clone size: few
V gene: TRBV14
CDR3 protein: CASSLIRGNEAFF
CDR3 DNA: TGTGCCAGCAGCCTTATACGGGGGAACGAAGCTTTCTTT

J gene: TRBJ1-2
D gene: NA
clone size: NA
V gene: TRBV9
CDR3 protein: CASSVELGDYGYTF
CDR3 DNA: TGTGCCAGCAGCGTAGAGCTGGGCGACTATGGCTACACCTTC

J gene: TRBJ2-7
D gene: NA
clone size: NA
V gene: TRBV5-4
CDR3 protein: CASSVPTGLSYEQYF
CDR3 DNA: TGTGCCAGCAGCGTACCCACAGGGCTCTCCTACGAGCAGTACTTC

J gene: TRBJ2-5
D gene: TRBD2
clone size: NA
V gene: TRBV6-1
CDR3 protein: CASSDPMTSRREETQYF
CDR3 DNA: TGTGCCAGCAGTGACCCCATGACTAGCCGGCGGGAAGAGACCCAGTACTTC

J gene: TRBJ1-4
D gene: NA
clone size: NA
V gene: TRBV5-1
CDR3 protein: CASSLVWRGSNEKLFF
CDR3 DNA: TGCGCCAGCAGCTTGGTTTGGAGGGGTTCGAATGAAAAACTGTTTTTT

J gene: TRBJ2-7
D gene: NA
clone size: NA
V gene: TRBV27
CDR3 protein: CASSSWSARSGEQYF
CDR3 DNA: TGTGCCTCTTCATCCTGGTCCGCGCGTTCGGGGGAGCAGTACTTC

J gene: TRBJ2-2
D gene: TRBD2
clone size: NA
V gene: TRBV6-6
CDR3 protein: CASSYSTSGDTGELFF
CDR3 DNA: TGTGCCAGCAGTTACTCGACTAGCGGGGACACCGGGGAGCTGTTTTTT

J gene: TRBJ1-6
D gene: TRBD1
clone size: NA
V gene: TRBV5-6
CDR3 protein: CASSFLQGSSPLHF
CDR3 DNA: TGTGCCAGCAGCTTCCTACAGGGGAGTTCACCCCTCCACTTT

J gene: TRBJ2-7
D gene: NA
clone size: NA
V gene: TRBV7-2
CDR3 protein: CASSLGRGRYEQYF
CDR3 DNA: TGTGCCAGCAGCTTAGGTCGTGGCAGGTACGAGCAGTACTTC

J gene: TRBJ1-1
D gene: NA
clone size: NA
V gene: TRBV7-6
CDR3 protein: CASSHGQNTEAFF
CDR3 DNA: TGTGCCAGCAGCCATGGACAGAACACTGAAGCTTTCTTT

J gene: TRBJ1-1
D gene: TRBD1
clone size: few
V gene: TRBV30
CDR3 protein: CAWSVEGAGTRTEAFF
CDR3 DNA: TGTGCCTGGAGTGTAGAGGGGGCCGGCACCCGAACTGAAGCTTTCTTT

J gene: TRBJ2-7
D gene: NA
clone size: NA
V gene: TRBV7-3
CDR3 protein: CASSWGGGGDEQYF
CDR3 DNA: TGTGCCAGCAGCTGGGGTGGGGGAGGAGACGAGCAGTACTTC

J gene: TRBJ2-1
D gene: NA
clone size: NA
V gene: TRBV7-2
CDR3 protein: CASSLWESNEQFF
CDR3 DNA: TGTGCCAGCAGCTTGTGGGAGTCTAATGAGCAGTTCTTC

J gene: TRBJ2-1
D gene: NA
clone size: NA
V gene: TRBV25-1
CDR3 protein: CASSERGVNEQFF
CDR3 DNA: TGTGCCAGCAGTGAACGAGGCGTCAATGAGCAGTTCTTC

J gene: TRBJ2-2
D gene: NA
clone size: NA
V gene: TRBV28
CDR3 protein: CASSTKKRRRNTGELFF
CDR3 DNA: TGTGCCAGCAGTACGAAAAAAAGACGGAGGAACACCGGGGAGCTGTTTTTT

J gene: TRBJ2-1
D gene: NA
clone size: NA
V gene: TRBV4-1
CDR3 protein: CASSQAAGSDYNEQFF
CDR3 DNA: TGCGCCAGCAGCCAAGCTGCAGGGAGTGACTACAATGAGCAGTTCTTC

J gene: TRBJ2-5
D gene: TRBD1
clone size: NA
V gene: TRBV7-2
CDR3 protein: CASSLDRVLETQYF
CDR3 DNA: TGTGCCAGCAGCCTCGACAGGGTTTTGGAGACCCAGTACTTC

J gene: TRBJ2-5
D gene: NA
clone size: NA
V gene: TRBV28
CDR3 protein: CASSLESPRETQYF
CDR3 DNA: TGTGCCAGCAGTTTAGAGTCACCAAGGGAGACCCAGTACTTC

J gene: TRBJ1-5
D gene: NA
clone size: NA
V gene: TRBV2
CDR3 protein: CASSGWEGYYTNSNQPQHF
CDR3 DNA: TGTGCCAGCAGTGGTTGGGAAGGATACTACACTAATAGCAATCAGCCCCAGCATTTT

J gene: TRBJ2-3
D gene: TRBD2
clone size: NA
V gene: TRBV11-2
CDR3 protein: CASRDYSGYTDTQYF
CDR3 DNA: TGTGCCAGCCGGGACTATAGCGGGTACACAGATACGCAGTATTTT

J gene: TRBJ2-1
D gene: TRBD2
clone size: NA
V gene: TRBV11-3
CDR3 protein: CASSLRTSGPYNEQFF
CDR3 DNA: TGTGCCAGCAGCCTAAGGACTAGCGGACCGTACAATGAGCAGTTCTTC

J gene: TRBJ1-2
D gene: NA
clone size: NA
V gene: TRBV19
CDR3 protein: CASSIVPPDLNYGYTF
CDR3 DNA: TGTGCCAGTAGTATAGTGCCCCCTGACTTGAACTATGGCTACACCTTC

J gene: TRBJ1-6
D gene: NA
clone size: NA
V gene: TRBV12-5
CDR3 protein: CASGFFPLGGVSNSPLHF
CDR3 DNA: TGTGCTAGTGGTTTCTTCCCCCTTGGAGGAGTGAGTAATTCACCCCTCCACTTT

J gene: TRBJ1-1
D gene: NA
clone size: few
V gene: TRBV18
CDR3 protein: CASSLLVGEGTEAFF
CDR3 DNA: TGTGCCAGCTCACTCTTGGTTGGGGAAGGGACTGAAGCTTTCTTT

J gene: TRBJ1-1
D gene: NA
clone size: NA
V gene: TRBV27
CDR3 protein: CASSQGRNTEAFF
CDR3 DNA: TGTGCCAGCAGTCAGGGGAGGAACACTGAAGCTTTCTTT

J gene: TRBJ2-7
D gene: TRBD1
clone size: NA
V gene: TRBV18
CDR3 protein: CASSPGQGSYEQYF
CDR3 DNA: TGTGCCAGCTCACCGGGACAGGGATCCTACGAGCAGTACTTC

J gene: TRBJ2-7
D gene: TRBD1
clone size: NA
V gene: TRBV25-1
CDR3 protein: CASSGGTGYWYEQYF
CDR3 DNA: TGTGCCAGCAGTGGCGGGACAGGGTATTGGTACGAGCAGTACTTC

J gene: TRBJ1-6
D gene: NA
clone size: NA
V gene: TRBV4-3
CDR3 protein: CASSQERGGANSPLHF
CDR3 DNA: TGCGCCAGCAGCCAAGAACGTGGGGGCGCTAATTCACCCCTCCACTTT

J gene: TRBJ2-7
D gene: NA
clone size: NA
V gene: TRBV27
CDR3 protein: CASSGRQNEQYF
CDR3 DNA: TGTGCCAGCAGTGGGAGGCAAAACGAGCAGTACTTC

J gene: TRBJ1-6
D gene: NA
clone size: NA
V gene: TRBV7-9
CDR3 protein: CASSLGDRGPYNSPLHF
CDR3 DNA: TGTGCCAGCAGCTTAGGGGACCGCGGACCTTATAATTCACCCCTCCACTTT

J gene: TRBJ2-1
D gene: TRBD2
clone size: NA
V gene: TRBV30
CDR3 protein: CAWGTSGGVFLIDNEQFF
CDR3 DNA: TGTGCCTGGGGGACTAGCGGGGGGGTATTCCTTATCGACAATGAGCAGTTCTTC

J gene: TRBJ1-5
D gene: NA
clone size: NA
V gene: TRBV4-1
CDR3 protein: CASSPRADNNQPQHF
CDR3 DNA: TGCGCCAGCAGCCCCCGGGCAGACAATAATCAGCCCCAGCATTTT

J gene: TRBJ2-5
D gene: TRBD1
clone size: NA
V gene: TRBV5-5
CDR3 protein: CASSWGTGWQETQYF
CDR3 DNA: TGTGCCAGCAGCTGGGGGACAGGTTGGCAAGAGACCCAGTACTTC

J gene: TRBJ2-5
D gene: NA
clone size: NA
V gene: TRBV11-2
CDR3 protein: CASSLVQGAGETQYF
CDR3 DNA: TGTGCCAGCAGCTTAGTTCAAGGGGCCGGGGAGACCCAGTACTTC

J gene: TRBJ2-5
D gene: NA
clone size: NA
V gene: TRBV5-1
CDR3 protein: CASSLAAPFSSRETQYF
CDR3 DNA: TGCGCCAGCAGCTTGGCCGCTCCTTTTAGTAGCAGGGAGACCCAGTACTTC